Listed here are 26 T cell receptor beta chains from one sample, sequenced in a study of beta chain features in type 1 diabetes. Expressed TCRB transcripts got sequenced, as all isolated RNA was reverse transcribed. Libraries were prepared by immunoSEQ multiplex PCR; TCRdb keeps only in-frame clonotypes and omits some of them. The table records under 450,000 clones, approximately 15% of them present only once. The source material was naive CD4+ T cells from blood. These receptors originate from a man aged 30 to 45 in good health.

This chain connects TRBV5-6 to TRBJ1-3; no clear D gene. Trimming removed 4 bases at V and 3 bases at J, with 11 bases between. This CDR3 has 14 residues. Germline V gives CDR1 SGHDT, CDR2 YYEEEE. The CDR3 loop reads CASSPVGNGNTIYF. DNA for the CDR3: TGTGCCAGCAGCCCAGTGGGGAATGGAAACACCATATATTTT.

This clone has a handful of counts. V and J are TRBV29-1 and TRBJ2-3, with 7 bases lining up with TRBD1. With 2 bases clipped from V and 1 base from J, the junction kept 6 bases outside the gene matches. The CDR3 consists of 15 residues. Per germline, CDR1 SQVTM and CDR2 ANQGSEA. The CDR3 sequence: CSVEKGAGGTDTQYF. The CDR3 nucleotides are TGCAGCGTTGAAAAGGGGGCAGGGGGCACAGATACGCAGTATTTT.

J is TRBJ2-3 and V is TRBV10-3; 10 bases line up with TRBD2. The CDR3 loop spans 13 amino acids. V lost 8 bases, J lost 4 bases, and 3 bases stayed unmatched. Germline V gene lookup returns CDR1 ENHRY and CDR2 SYGVKD. CDR3 region: CAISGTSADTQYF. The CDR3 DNA reads TGTGCCATCTCGGGGACTAGCGCAGATACGCAGTATTTT.

This clone turned up a few times. The chain combines TRBV27 with TRBJ2-6; no definite D call. Between the trimmed V and J ends, which lost 1 base and 4 bases, there was a span of 2 bases. CDR3 length: 13 amino acids. CDR1 and CDR2 (germline): MNHEY, SMNVEV (reference sequence). The CDR3 DNA follows: TGTGCCAGCAGTTTATTGGGGGCCAACGTCCTGACTTTC. Translation gives CASSLLGANVLTF. The full variable domain, with the rest looked up from reference TRBV27 and TRBJ2-6, is EAQVTQNPRYLITVTGKKLTVTCSQNMNHEYMSWYRQDPGLGLRQIYYSMNVEVTDKGDVPEGYKVSRKEKRNFPLILESPSPNQTSLYFCASSLLGANVLTFGAGSRLTVL.

Worth noting for this clone: One junction end disagrees with the germline gene, perhaps due to a read error. The gene calls are TRBV6-1 and TRBJ2-5; TRBD1 aligns across 7 bases. The CDR3 spans 16 residues. CDR1 and CDR2 (germline): MNHNS, SASEGT. CDR3 in DNA: TGTGCCAGCAATGAAATTGGGGACAGCCCGATCGAGACCCAGTACTTC. Translated: CASNEIGDSPIETQYF.

The chain joins TRBV5-1 to TRBJ2-2; TRBD2 aligns across 13 bases. Trimming cost V 4 bases and J 3 bases; bases outside gene matches: 3. Germline V gene data show CDR1 as SGHRS and CDR2 as YFSETQ. This CDR3 is built from 16 residues. CDR3 nucleotide sequence: TGCGCCAGCAGCCCCGGACTAGCGGGGGACACCGGGGAGCTGTTTTTT. Translating gives CASSPGLAGDTGELFF.

In its sample, this clone was seen a few times. The chain combines TRBV11-2 with TRBJ2-1, with D uncertain. This CDR3 has 14 amino acids. Trimming left V 8 bases short and J 9 bases short, with 20 bases between. Germline V CDR1 and CDR2: SGHAT, FQNNGV. Here the CDR3 reads CASSASLPSPEQFF. In DNA form, the CDR3 reads TGTGCCAGCTCGGCTTCATTACCGTCCCCTGAGCAGTTCTTC.

The chain recombines TRBV30 with TRBJ2-3, with 7 bases aligning to TRBD2. This CDR3 comprises 14 residues. Germline CDR1 and CDR2: GTSNPN and SVGIG (reference sequence). V dropped 4 bases and J dropped 3; count of bases not matched to a gene: 7. This CDR3 reads CAWKAEGLTDTQYF. The CDR3 DNA reads TGTGCCTGGAAGGCCGAGGGACTAACAGATACGCAGTATTTT.

J is TRBJ2-5 and V is TRBV2; 12 bases line up with TRBD2. CDR3 length: 17 amino acids. Looked up from germline, CDR1 is SNHLY and CDR2 is FYNNEI. Trimming at V came to 10 bases and at J to 4 bases, leaving 16 bases not matched to a gene. CDR3 in amino acids: CATNPGPSGGARETQYF. As DNA, the CDR3 is TGTGCCACTAACCCAGGTCCTAGCGGGGGGGCCCGAGAGACCCAGTACTTC.

The V and J genes are TRBV7-7 and TRBJ2-2; D perhaps matches TRBD2 (6 bases). The CDR3 covers 15 residues. With 5 bases removed from V and 4 bases from J, the gap between germline ends came to 14 bases. Per the germline V gene, CDR1 is SSHAT and CDR2 is FNYEAQ (reference sequence). CDR3 nucleotides: TGTGCCAGCAGCACCCGGTGGGGAGGCACCGGGGAGCTGTTTTTT. The encoded protein is CASSTRWGGTGELFF.

This clone was picked up many times. The genes are TRBV2 and TRBJ2-4; 7 positions match TRBD2. Trimming at V came to 4 bases and at J to 6 bases, leaving 6 bases not matched to a gene. The CDR3 has 14 amino acids. The germline V gene has CDR1 SNHLY and CDR2 FYNNEI. The CDR3 spells CASSVRLAGNIQYF. The CDR3 DNA is TGTGCCAGCAGTGTAAGACTAGCTGGAAACATTCAGTACTTC.

The chain links TRBV4-1 to TRBJ2-7; a weak D match, TRBD1 (6 bases). Per the germline V gene, CDR1 is MGHRA and CDR2 is YSYEKL. CDR3 length: 17 amino acids. Trimming pared 2 bases from V and 2 bases from J, leaving 19 bases between. CDR3 nucleotides: TGCGCCAGCAGCCAATGGGATGAAAGGACAGCAACCTACGAGCAGTACTTC. Its translation: CASSQWDERTATYEQYF.

This clone was seen only a few times. The V call is TRBV25-1, the J call TRBJ2-5; D remains ambiguous. Germline V lookup: CDR1 MGHDK, CDR2 SYGVNS. V was pared by 6 bases and J by 5 bases, with 22 bases between. CDR3 size: 16 residues. CDR3 sequence: CASSDLIAASLETQYF. In nucleotides, the CDR3 is TGTGCCAGCAGCGACCTGATAGCCGCCTCGCTGGAGACCCAGTACTTC.

This clone was seen just once. The genes are TRBV5-1 and TRBJ2-5; D gene unclear. Gene TRBJ2-7 matches the end of the DNA better, so the J call may be wrong. The CDR3 is made up of 14 amino acids. The germline V gene has CDR1 SGHRS and CDR2 YFSETQ. DNA of the CDR3: TGCGCCAGCAGCCCAGGCATAACCTCCTACGAGCAGTACTTC. Translated, it gives CASSPGITSYEQYF.

This clone turned up a few times. J is TRBJ1-2 and V is TRBV25-1; D is unclear. Germline loops: CDR1 MGHDK, CDR2 SYGVNS. The CDR3 length is 13 residues. V shed 3 bases and J shed 8 bases, with 13 bases lying between them. The CDR3 is CASSDLGRAGYTF. The CDR3 DNA is TGTGCCAGCAGTGACCTAGGAAGGGCCGGCTACACCTTC.

This rearrangement joins TRBV15 to TRBJ2-1; a weak D match, TRBD2 (6 bases). This CDR3 contains 17 residues. CDR1 LNHNV and CDR2 YYDKDF come from the germline V gene (reference sequence). The germline V and J ends were trimmed by 0 bases and 1 base, with 13 bases remaining between them. The chain's CDR3 is CATSRDVGAGSYNEQFF. For the CDR3, the DNA is TGTGCCACCAGCAGAGATGTTGGCGCGGGGTCCTACAATGAGCAGTTCTTC.

This chain uses TRBV7-6 with TRBJ2-5; perhaps TRBD1 as D (5 bases). The germline CDR1 and CDR2 sequences are SGHVS and FNYEAQ. This CDR3 has 16 residues. V dropped 5 bases and J dropped 4 bases, with 20 bases sitting between them. The CDR3 protein is CASSISTGRLGETQYF. The CDR3 nucleotides read TGTGCCAGCAGCATATCCACAGGTCGGCTAGGAGAGACCCAGTACTTC. Variable domain in full (rest from reference TRBV7-6 and TRBJ2-5): GAGVSQSPRYKVTKRGQDVALRCDPISGHVSLYWYRQALGQGPEFLTYFNYEAQQDKSGLPNDRFSAERPEGSISTLTIQRTEQRDSAMYRCASSISTGRLGETQYFGPGTRLLVL.

This clone has just a few counts. J is TRBJ1-2 and V is TRBV7-2, with 7 nucleotides matching TRBD1. Germline V lookup: CDR1 SGHTA, CDR2 FQGNSA. The CDR3 has 13 amino acids. The V and J ends lost 7 bases and 3 bases, in that order; junction bases with no gene match: 5. The CDR3 region is CASTFRGDYGYTF. The CDR3 DNA is TGTGCCAGCACATTCAGGGGGGACTATGGCTACACCTTC.

This clone was recorded a few times. Within the sample, other DNA sequences also encode this same CDR3. This sequence joins TRBV15 and TRBJ1-2, with a possible D match to TRBD1 (6 bases). The CDR3 length is 12 residues. Trimming stripped 3 bases from V and 4 bases from J, with 6 bases between. Looked up from germline, CDR1 is LNHNV and CDR2 is YYDKDF (reference sequence). In DNA, the CDR3 is TGTGCCACCAGCAGGGACAGCTATGGCTACACCTTC. It specifies CATSRDSYGYTF.

The count of this clone is one. A read error is likely here: a far larger clone is one base away. The sample carries other DNA sequences with the same CDR3. The chain combines TRBV5-6 with TRBJ2-5, with D uncertain. This CDR3 has 11 residues. CDR1 and CDR2 (germline): SGHDT, YYEEEE. Trimming left V 1 base short and J 4 bases short, with 2 bases between. CDR3: CASSLRETQYF. CDR3 DNA: TGTGCCAGCAGCTTGAGAGAGACCCAGTACTTC.

This clone turned up a few times. The J gene is TRBJ2-5, the V gene TRBV13; 8 nucleotides agree with TRBD1. CDR3 length equals 14 residues. Germline V CDR1 and CDR2: PRHDT, FYEKMQ (reference sequence). The V segment lost 6 bases and the J segment 1 base; nucleotides outside the gene matches: 4. CDR3 in amino acids: CASSKGQVQETQYF. The CDR3 nucleotides are TGTGCCAGCAGTAAGGGACAGGTCCAAGAGACCCAGTACTTC.

This clone has only a few counts. The V gene is TRBV9, the J gene TRBJ2-5; 9 bases map to TRBD2. This CDR3 is built from 16 residues. Germline loops: CDR1 SGDLS, CDR2 YYNGEE. With V trimmed by 1 base and J by 1 base, 5 bases remained unmatched. CDR3 amino acids: CASSVLAGSPQETQYF. The DNA for the CDR3 is TGTGCCAGCAGCGTACTAGCGGGGAGCCCCCAAGAGACCCAGTACTTC.

The chain carries TRBV11-2 and TRBJ2-5; D not resolved. The CDR3 covers 14 residues. V shed 1 base and J shed 3 bases, with 9 bases lying between them. Germline CDR1 SGHAT, CDR2 FQNNGV. CDR3 nucleotide sequence: TGTGCCAGCAGCTTAGGGTTCGCGGAAGAGACCCAGTACTTC. Its protein product is CASSLGFAEETQYF. Drawing the rest from reference TRBV11-2 and TRBJ2-5, the complete variable domain is EAGVAQSPRYKIIEKRQSVAFWCNPISGHATLYWYQQILGQGPKLLIQFQNNGVVDDSQLPKDRFSAERLKGVDSTLKIQPAKLEDSAVYLCASSLGFAEETQYFGPGTRLLVL.

The chain recombines TRBV18 with TRBJ2-3; no definite D call. The length of the CDR3 is 14 residues. V was shortened by 6 bases and J by 1 base, with 11 bases between the two germline ends. CDR1 KGHSH and CDR2 LQKENI come from the germline V gene. The CDR3 region is CASSPWTGTDTQYF. The CDR3 DNA reads TGTGCCAGCTCCCCCTGGACCGGCACAGATACGCAGTATTTT.

This clone occurred a few times. The chain carries TRBV7-2 and TRBJ2-5, with D hard to call. The CDR3 consists of 15 residues. Trimming cost V 1 base and J 1 base, with 10 bases left between them. Per the germline V gene, CDR1 is SGHTA and CDR2 is FQGNSA. The CDR3 is CASSLGKEIQETQYF. CDR3 in DNA: TGTGCCAGCAGCTTAGGGAAAGAGATCCAAGAGACCCAGTACTTC.

The CDR3: CASSQGLARGYEQYF. CDR3 coding DNA: TGCGCCAGCAGTCAAGGACTAGCGAGGGGCTACGAGCAGTACTTC. The rearrangement uses TRBV23-1 and TRBJ2-7, with TRBD2 identical over 9 bases. TRBV23-1 is identified as an open reading frame with a role that is uncertain. Trimming removed 2 bases from V and 3 bases from J; junction bases left unmatched: 5. The CDR3 is 15 amino acids.